These 22 T cell receptor beta chains came from one sample sequenced in a study of blood T cells in healthy people across ages. Primed by a sample-barcoded 5' primer and a J-beta primer mix, a second PCR proceeded for about 7 to 11 cycles. TCRdb passed the 5' RACE reads through MiXCR, listing each CDR3 protein once. The sample holds about 1.5 million distinct CDR3 sequences, about 42% seen once. The sequencing input was blood. Receptors originate from a woman aged 18-29 years in good health.

The chain carries TRBV5-1 and TRBJ2-7; TRBD1 aligns across 7 bases. The CDR3 has 14 amino acids. V dropped 4 bases and J dropped 5; count of bases not matched to a gene: 9. Germline V lookup: CDR1 SGHRS, CDR2 YFSETQ. This CDR3 reads CASSPTGTDHEQYF. CDR3 nucleotides: TGCGCCAGCAGCCCGACCGGGACAGACCACGAGCAGTACTTC.

This clonotype was found many times. V usage is TRBV9 and J usage is TRBJ2-5, with D perhaps TRBD2 (6 bases). The CDR3 runs to 15 residues. From germline, CDR1 is SGDLS and CDR2 YYNGEE. The ends were cut back, 0 bases at V and 3 bases at J, with 12 bases in the middle. The CDR3 nucleotides are TGTGCCAGCAGCGTAGGCGGGATGGGTAAAGAGACCCAGTACTTC. Translating it yields CASSVGGMGKETQYF.

The chain joins TRBV20-1 to TRBJ2-1, with 8 bases fitting TRBD2. TRBJ2-7 matches the DNA end more closely, so the J call is doubtful. Germline V gene sequence: CDR1 DFQATT, CDR2 SNEGSKA (reference sequence). The CDR3 is made up of 17 amino acids. The CDR3: CSASGLKRGNSYNEQYF. The CDR3 DNA is TGCAGTGCTAGTGGACTTAAGCGGGGGAACTCCTACAATGAGCAGTACTTC.

This CDR3 is CASSSWDGSSNQPQHF. In DNA, the CDR3 is TGTGCCAGCAGCTCGTGGGACGGCAGTAGCAATCAGCCCCAGCATTTT. The V call is TRBV11-2, the J call TRBJ1-5; D perhaps matches TRBD1 (5 bases). The CDR3 is 16 amino acids. The germline CDR1 and CDR2 sequences are SGHAT and FQNNGV. With 4 bases removed from V and 0 bases from J, the gap between germline ends came to 13 bases. The full variable domain, with the rest looked up from reference TRBV11-2 and TRBJ1-5, is EAGVAQSPRYKIIEKRQSVAFWCNPISGHATLYWYQQILGQGPKLLIQFQNNGVVDDSQLPKDRFSAERLKGVDSTLKIQPAKLEDSAVYLCASSSWDGSSNQPQHFGDGTRLSIL.

This clonotype appeared a single time. The chain is built from TRBV20-1 and TRBJ2-5; 11 bases are a match to TRBD2. Germline V gene lookup returns CDR1 DFQATT and CDR2 SNEGSKA (reference sequence). This CDR3 is 15 amino acids long. The V segment lost 6 bases and the J segment 11 bases; nucleotides outside the gene matches: 17. The CDR3 is CSARLAGGPRNEQYF. CDR3 nucleotide sequence: TGCAGTGCCAGATTAGCGGGAGGGCCTAGAAATGAGCAGTACTTC.

This rearrangement joins TRBV20-1 to TRBJ2-7, with D possibly called TRBD1 or TRBD2 (6 bases each). Trimming removed 7 bases at V and 2 bases at J, with 15 bases between. The CDR3 runs to 13 residues. Per the germline V gene, CDR1 is DFQATT and CDR2 is SNEGSKA (reference sequence). As DNA, the CDR3 is TGCAGTGTTGCAGAAGGGGGGACCTACGAGCAGTACTTC. Encoded protein: CSVAEGGTYEQYF.

This clonotype was observed a handful of times. The V gene is TRBV6-5, the J gene TRBJ1-4; the D gene is possibly TRBD1 (6 bases). CDR3 length: 15 residues. CDR1 and CDR2 (germline): MNHEY, SVGAGI. The ends were cut back, 6 bases at V and 6 bases at J, with 17 bases in the middle. The CDR3 sequence is CASRTLDSGDEKLFF. DNA of the CDR3: TGTGCCAGCAGAACATTGGACAGTGGGGATGAAAAACTGTTTTTT.

With regard to this clonotype: Possible read error: a much larger clone is one base away. V is TRBV20-1 and J is TRBJ2-1; D gene uncertain. The assigned J gene may be wrong: the sequence end matches TRBJ2-7 better. Per the germline V gene, CDR1 is DFQATT and CDR2 is SNEGSKA (reference sequence). This CDR3 is built from 15 residues. The CDR3 nucleotides are TGCAGTGCCAGCTCACCGGGTCCTCGCTACAATGAGCAGTACTTC. Translated, it gives CSASSPGPRYNEQYF.

The chain couples TRBV2 to TRBJ2-4; 8 nucleotides match TRBD1. V shed 3 bases and J 6 bases; nucleotides not matched to a gene: 4. CDR1 and CDR2 (germline): SNHLY, FYNNEI. The CDR3 is 14 amino acids. The CDR3 loop reads CASSDYRGINIQYF. DNA of the CDR3: TGTGCCAGCAGTGATTACAGGGGGATAAACATTCAGTACTTC.

A few counts support this clonotype. The chain employs TRBV4-1 and TRBJ2-3, with D maybe TRBD2 (6 bases). CDR3 length equals 15 residues. Germline V gives CDR1 MGHRA, CDR2 YSYEKL. The V end lost 4 bases, the J end lost 3 bases, and 14 bases lay between the germline ends. Here the CDR3 DNA reads TGCGCCAGCAGCCCTCTGTGGGGGGTGACAGATACGCAGTATTTT. As protein: CASSPLWGVTDTQYF.

The V call is TRBV11-3, the J call TRBJ2-1, with no clear D. The CDR3 spans 15 residues. Germline V lookup: CDR1 SGHNT, CDR2 YENEEA. Trimming left V 4 bases short and J 0 bases short, with 10 bases between. DNA for the CDR3: TGTGCCAGCAGCTCACAGTCGAGCTCCTACAATGAGCAGTTCTTC. Translating it yields CASSSQSSSYNEQFF.

CDR3 region: CASSVNPLGEYFF. CDR3 DNA sequence: TGTGCCAGCAGCGTGAACCCCCTGGGTGAGTACTTCTTC. The rearrangement uses TRBV2 and TRBJ2-1; D not resolved. This CDR3 region has 13 residues. V was trimmed by 6 bases and J by 16 bases, leaving 22 bases between them. Germline values: CDR1 SNHLY, CDR2 FYNNEI. Full variable domain (missing parts from reference TRBV2 and TRBJ2-1): EPEVTQTPSHQVTQMGQEVILRCVPISNHLYFYWYRQILGQKVEFLVSFYNNEISEKSEIFDDQFSVERPDGSNFTLKIRSTKLEDSAMYFCASSVNPLGEYFFGPGTRLTVL.

The genes are TRBV20-1 and TRBJ1-6, with D unresolved. Germline V lookup: CDR1 DFQATT, CDR2 SNEGSKA (reference sequence). This CDR3 is 14 amino acids long. Between the trimmed V and J ends, which lost 0 bases and 3 bases, there was a span of 6 bases. This CDR3 is CSARDRIYNSPLHF. In DNA form, the CDR3 reads TGCAGTGCTAGAGATAGGATCTATAATTCACCCCTCCACTTT.

This clonotype was picked up a small number of times. The chain employs TRBV29-1 and TRBJ1-2; TRBD1 aligns across 7 bases. J was trimmed by 2 bases and V by 5 bases; bases with no gene match: 5. Looked up from germline, CDR1 is SQVTM and CDR2 is ANQGSEA. There are 13 residues in the CDR3. The CDR3 spells CSVTGTVNYGYTF. DNA for the CDR3: TGCAGCGTTACCGGGACAGTGAACTATGGCTACACCTTC. The entire variable domain, with the rest obtained from reference TRBV29-1 and TRBJ1-2, is as follows: SAVISQKPSRDICQRGTSLTIQCQVDSQVTMMFWYRQQPGQSLTLIATANQGSEATYESGFVIDKFPISRPNLTFSTLTVSNMSPEDSSIYLCSVTGTVNYGYTFGSGTRLTVV.

In this sample, this clonotype turned up once. A read error may be the cause here, since a much bigger clone is one base away. The J gene is TRBJ1-5, the V gene TRBV7-2, with 7 bases lining up with TRBD1. The CDR3 spans 13 residues. V trimming: 5 bases; J trimming: 6 bases; junction bases outside the gene matches: 4. CDR1 and CDR2 (germline): SGHTA, FQGNSA. CDR3 sequence: CASSETGFQPQHF. The DNA of the CDR3 is TGTGCCAGCAGCGAGACAGGGTTTCAGCCCCAGCATTTT.

The chain combines TRBV12-3 or TRBV12-4 with TRBJ2-1, with D perhaps TRBD1 (6 bases). Between the trimmed V and J ends, which lost 6 bases and 15 bases, there was a span of 18 bases. The CDR3 contains 12 residues. The CDR3 bases are TGTGCCAGCAGGACACTAACAGGGTTTTCGTTCTTC. Translating it yields CASRTLTGFSFF.

The rearrangement joins TRBV10-3 to TRBJ2-1; the D call may be TRBD1 or TRBD2 (5 bases each). V was cut by 5 bases and J by 6 bases, with 17 bases left in between. The CDR3 spans 15 residues. Germline lookup yields CDR1 ENHRY and CDR2 SYGVKD. Written as DNA, the CDR3 is TGTGCCATCAGTCCCGGGGCAGGTAGTATCAATGAGCAGTTCTTC. Its protein is CAISPGAGSINEQFF.

The chain employs TRBV6-6 and TRBJ2-5, with D unclear. The CDR3 totals 12 residues. Looked up from germline, CDR1 is MNHNY and CDR2 is SVGAGI (reference sequence). V lost 5 bases, J lost 5 bases, and 9 bases lay in between. CDR3 in DNA: TGTGCCAGCAGTGGTGTAATCGAGACCCAGTACTTC. Amino acids: CASSGVIETQYF.

This clonotype has just a few counts. In DNA form, the CDR3 reads TGCGCCAGCAGCTTGTTGGGGGCGAGAAGGGATGAGCAGTTCTTC. Its protein product is CASSLLGARRDEQFF. V and J are TRBV5-1 and TRBJ2-1, with D perhaps TRBD1 (6 bases). V dropped 1 base and J dropped 8 bases, with 16 bases sitting between them. From germline, CDR1 is SGHRS and CDR2 YFSETQ. CDR3 length: 15 residues.

This rearrangement joins TRBV7-2 to TRBJ1-1; D gene unclear. Germline V lookup: CDR1 SGHTA, CDR2 FQGNSA. The CDR3 totals 17 residues. The V end lost 0 bases, the J end lost 2 bases, and 16 bases lay between the germline ends. As DNA, the CDR3 is TGTGCCAGCAGCTTAGCCCCCCTACAAGTGAGAAACACTGAAGCTTTCTTT. Translating it yields CASSLAPLQVRNTEAFF.

This clonotype was seen only a few times. This chain links TRBV6-6 with TRBJ1-6; no clear D gene. The CDR3 runs 17 residues. The germline V gene has CDR1 MNHNY and CDR2 SVGAGI (reference sequence). The germline V and J ends were trimmed by 2 bases and 0 bases, with 11 bases remaining between them. The CDR3 here is CASSYLDPSSYNSPLHF. DNA of the CDR3: TGTGCCAGCAGTTACCTGGACCCCAGCTCCTATAATTCACCCCTCCACTTT.

This clonotype was counted between two and nine times. The chain uses TRBV3-1 and TRBJ2-5; TRBD2 agrees at 7 bases. J was trimmed by 1 base and V by 1 base; bases with no gene match: 12. CDR1 and CDR2 from the germline V gene are LGHDT and YNNKEL (reference sequence). The CDR3 runs 18 residues. The CDR3 region has the DNA TGTGCCAGCAGCCAAGTTTTGCTGGCTAGCGGCCCCCAAGAGACCCAGTACTTC. Translation gives CASSQVLLASGPQETQYF.